This record covers a single T cell receptor beta chain. Its antigen is unknown. Data came from immunoSEQ multiplex PCR; TCRdb stores just in-frame clones and leaves some out. The sample shows approximately 100,000 clones, roughly 89% of them seen only once. These data are taken from a study of a mutant IDH1 vaccine in newly diagnosed glioma. Background on the study: Of treated patients, 62.5% were men and about 38% women, averaging around 40 years. Antecedent treatment encompassed radiotherapy, temozolomide, or their combination; the majority received both.

The time point is: baseline, week 1 (first vaccination visit). Treatment described: pre-vaccination baseline after standard-of-care therapy. Notes on the study in general: Vaccine-induced responses were seen in less than 95% of patients, spanning several MHC alleles.

CDR3 length equals 15 residues. Trimming shortened V by 8 bases and J by 0 bases, and 13 bases separated the two germline ends. Germline values: CDR1 MDHEN, CDR2 SYDVKM. The sample consisted of PBMCs, taken from a glioma patient treated with radiotherapy, temozolomide or both. The chain combines TRBV28 with TRBJ1-4; D gene uncertain. The sequence derives from a woman aged 50 to 60 with glioma. The CDR3 sequence: CASRLIWATNEKLFF. In DNA form, the CDR3 reads TGTGCCAGCCGACTCATATGGGCAACTAATGAAAAACTGTTTTTT.